This T cell receptor beta chain is from a study of CD8+ T cells in alopecia areata. Study at large: Treatment of the treated patients consisted of oral tofacitinib, 5 to 10 mg twice daily.

The treatment here: oral pan-JAK inhibitor, 5-10 mg twice daily. From PBMCs, CD4+ and CD8+ T cells were sorted. Study-wide points: Many of the expanded lesional clones endured in scalp and blood while on tofacitinib.

The germline gives CDR1 SQVTM, CDR2 ANQGSEA. The CDR3 spans 14 residues. V lost 0 bases, J lost 4 bases, and 9 bases lay in between. Notes on this clone: What it binds is not known.

RNA, once extracted, was reverse transcribed into cDNA for use as the sequencing template. Assay used: immunoSEQ multiplex PCR; TCRdb lists only in-frame clones, some missing. The sample lists about 42,000 clones, about two thirds occurring once. This chain joins TRBV29-1 and TRBJ2-2; D remains ambiguous. This specimen was CD8+ T cells sorted from blood, taken at week 4, from a patient treated with tofacitinib. This sequence originates from a human donor with alopecia areata. Here the CDR3 reads CSVEEQPSTGELFF. CDR3 coding DNA: TGCAGCGTTGAAGAACAGCCTTCCACCGGGGAGCTGTTTTTT.